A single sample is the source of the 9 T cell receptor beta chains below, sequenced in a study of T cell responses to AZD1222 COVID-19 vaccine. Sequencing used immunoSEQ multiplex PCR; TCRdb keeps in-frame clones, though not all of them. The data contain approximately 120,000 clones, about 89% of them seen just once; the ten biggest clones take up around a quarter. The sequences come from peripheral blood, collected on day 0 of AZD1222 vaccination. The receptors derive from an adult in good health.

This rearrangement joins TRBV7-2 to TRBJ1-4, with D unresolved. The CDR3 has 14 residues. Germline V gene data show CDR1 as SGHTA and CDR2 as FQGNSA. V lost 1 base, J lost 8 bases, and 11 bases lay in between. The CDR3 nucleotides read TGTGCCAGCAGCTTAGGCAGCCCCGGAGAAAAACTGTTTTTT. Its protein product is CASSLGSPGEKLFF.

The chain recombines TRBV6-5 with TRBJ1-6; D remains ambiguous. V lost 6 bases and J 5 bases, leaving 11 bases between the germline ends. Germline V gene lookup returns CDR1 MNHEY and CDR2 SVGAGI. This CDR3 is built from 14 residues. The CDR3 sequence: CASSDRGNNSPLHF. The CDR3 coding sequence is TGTGCCAGCAGCGACCGGGGTAATAATTCACCCCTCCACTTT.

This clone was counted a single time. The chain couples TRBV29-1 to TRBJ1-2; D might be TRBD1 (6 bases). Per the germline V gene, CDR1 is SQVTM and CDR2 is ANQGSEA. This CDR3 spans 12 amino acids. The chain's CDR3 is CIGAGEDYGYTF. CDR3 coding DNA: TGCATCGGGGCAGGGGAAGACTATGGCTACACCTTC.

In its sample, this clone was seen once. The CDR3 spells CASRRGGAGNQPQHF. CDR3 sequence (DNA): TGTGCCAGCAGAAGGGGGGGCGCGGGCAATCAGCCCCAGCATTTT. The chain couples TRBV5-8 to TRBJ1-5, with D possibly matching TRBD1 (6 bases). This CDR3 has 15 amino acids. The germline gives CDR1 SGHTS, CDR2 YDEGEE. Trimming cost V 5 bases and J 2 bases, with 14 bases left between them.

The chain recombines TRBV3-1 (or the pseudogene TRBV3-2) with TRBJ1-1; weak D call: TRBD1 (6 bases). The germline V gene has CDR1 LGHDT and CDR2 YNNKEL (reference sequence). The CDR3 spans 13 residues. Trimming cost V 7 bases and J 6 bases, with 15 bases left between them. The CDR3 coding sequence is TGTGCCAGCATAAGGGAAGGGGGGGCTGAAGCTTTCTTT. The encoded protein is CASIREGGAEAFF.

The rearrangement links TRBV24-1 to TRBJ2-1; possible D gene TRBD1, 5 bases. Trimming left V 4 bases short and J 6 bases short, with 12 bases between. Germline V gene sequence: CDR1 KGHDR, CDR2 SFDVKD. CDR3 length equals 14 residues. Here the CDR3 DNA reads TGTGCCACCAGTGACCCCCTCAGGGCCAATGAGCAGTTCTTC. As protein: CATSDPLRANEQFF.

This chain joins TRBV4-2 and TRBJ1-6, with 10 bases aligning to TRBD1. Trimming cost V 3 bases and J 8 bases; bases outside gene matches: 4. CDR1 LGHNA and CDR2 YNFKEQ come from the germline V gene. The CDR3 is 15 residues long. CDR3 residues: CASSHRGTGDSPLHF. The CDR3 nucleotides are TGTGCCAGCAGCCACAGGGGGACAGGGGATTCACCCCTCCACTTT.

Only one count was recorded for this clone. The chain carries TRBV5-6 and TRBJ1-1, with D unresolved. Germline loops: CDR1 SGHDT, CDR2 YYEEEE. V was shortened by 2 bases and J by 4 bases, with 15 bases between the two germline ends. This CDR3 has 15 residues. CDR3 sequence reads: CASSFYTRLGTEAFF. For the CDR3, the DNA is TGTGCCAGCAGCTTTTACACTCGGTTGGGCACTGAAGCTTTCTTT. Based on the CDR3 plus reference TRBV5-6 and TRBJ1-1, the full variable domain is DAGVTQSPTHLIKTRGQQVTLRCSPKSGHDTVSWYQQALGQGPQFIFQYYEEEERQRGNFPDRFSGHQFPNYSSELNVNALLLGDSALYLCASSFYTRLGTEAFFGQGTRLTVV.

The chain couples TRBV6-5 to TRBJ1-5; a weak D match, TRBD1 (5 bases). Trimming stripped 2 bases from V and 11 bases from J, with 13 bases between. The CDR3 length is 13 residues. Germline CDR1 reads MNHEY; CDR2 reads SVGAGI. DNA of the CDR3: TGTGCCAGCAGTTACCGGGACGGTTCTTCCCAGCATTTT. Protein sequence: CASSYRDGSSQHF.